The 11 T cell receptor beta chains presented below share a single source sample, sequenced in a study of blood T cell repertoires in COVID-19. Sequenced by immunoSEQ multiplex PCR; TCRdb stores in-frame clones only, minus some. The sample consists of 150,000 to 180,000 clones, 91% of them appearing once. The sequenced sample was peripheral blood. The receptors shown here come from a middle-aged man with acute or convalescent COVID-19.

This chain connects TRBV30 to TRBJ2-4; 12 bases match TRBD1. CDR1 and CDR2 from the germline V gene are GTSNPN and SVGIG (reference sequence). The CDR3 is made up of 15 amino acids. Losses at the gene ends were 3 bases for V and 8 bases for J; bases not matched to a gene: 8. The CDR3, as DNA: TGTGCCTGGAGCGGGACAGGGGGCGAGGGTGACATTCAGTACTTC. It yields the protein CAWSGTGGEGDIQYF.

The V call is TRBV5-1, the J call TRBJ2-1, with TRBD2 identical over 10 bases. Germline V lookup: CDR1 SGHRS, CDR2 YFSETQ. This CDR3 region has 15 residues. The ends lost 2 bases at V and 4 bases at J; junction bases unmatched: 3. The CDR3 bases are TGCGCCAGCAGCTTAACTAGCGGGATTTACAATGAGCAGTTCTTC. Protein sequence: CASSLTSGIYNEQFF.

V and J are TRBV2 and TRBJ2-5, with D perhaps TRBD1 (5 bases). The CDR3 is 15 residues long. V was clipped by 1 base and J by 8 bases, with 17 bases between them. Germline V gives CDR1 SNHLY, CDR2 FYNNEI. DNA for the CDR3: TGTGCCAGCAGTGAAGGGGGCCTAGGAATCGGCACCCAGTACTTC. This sequence encodes CASSEGGLGIGTQYF. Full variable domain (outside the CDR3, taken from reference TRBV2 and TRBJ2-5): EPEVTQTPSHQVTQMGQEVILRCVPISNHLYFYWYRQILGQKVEFLVSFYNNEISEKSEIFDDQFSVERPDGSNFTLKIRSTKLEDSAMYFCASSEGGLGIGTQYFGPGTRLLVL.

CDR3 loop: CASSQRSGAGLYEQYF. CDR3 DNA sequence: TGTGCCAGCAGCCAGCGCTCGGGAGCGGGCCTCTACGAGCAGTACTTC. The chain is built from TRBV4-2 and TRBJ2-7; weak D call: TRBD2 (6 bases). Germline CDR1 LGHNA, CDR2 YNFKEQ. V shed 3 bases and J shed 3 bases, with 18 bases lying between them. The CDR3 is 16 residues long.

The CDR3 nucleotides read TGTGCCTGGAGCCAATCCTTGGCCCCCTACAATGAGCAGTTCTTC. Translated, it gives CAWSQSLAPYNEQFF. The rearrangement uses TRBV30 and TRBJ2-1; D not certain. CDR3 size: 15 residues. The V gene's germline CDR1 is GTSNPN and CDR2 SVGIG (reference sequence). With 3 bases removed from V and 2 bases from J, the gap between germline ends came to 14 bases.

The genes are TRBV28 and TRBJ1-2, with D hard to call. CDR1 and CDR2 (germline): MDHEN, SYDVKM. This CDR3 has 13 amino acids. V was cut by 3 bases and J by 7 bases, with 12 bases left in between. Here the CDR3 reads CASSFGQVIGYTF. In DNA, the CDR3 is TGTGCCAGCAGTTTCGGTCAGGTTATTGGCTACACCTTC.

This chain uses TRBV20-1 with TRBJ2-3; 10 bases map to TRBD2. The junction had 7 bases not matched to a gene; V was cut back by 3 bases and J by 4 bases. There are 15 residues in the CDR3. Germline V gene data show CDR1 as DFQATT and CDR2 as SNEGSKA (reference sequence). The CDR3 nucleotides are TGCAGTGCTAGTCCTAGCGGGAGAACCGCAGATACGCAGTATTTT. It is translated as CSASPSGRTADTQYF.

Points on this clone: Germline and junction disagree at one end, which may indicate a read error. This chain uses TRBV19 with TRBJ1-5; a weak D match, TRBD1 (6 bases). Germline values: CDR1 LNHDA, CDR2 SQIVND (reference sequence). The CDR3 spans 15 residues. The chain's CDR3 is CASTSRGFSNQPQHF. In nucleotides, the CDR3 is TGTGCGAGTACAAGTAGGGGGTTTAGCAATCAGCCCCAGCATTTT. The entire variable domain, with the rest obtained from reference TRBV19 and TRBJ1-5, is as follows: DGGITQSPKYLFRKEGQNVTLSCEQNLNHDAMYWYRQDPGQGLRLIYYSQIVNDFQKGDIAEGYSVSREKKESFPLTVTSAQKNPTAFYLCASTSRGFSNQPQHFGDGTRLSIL.

The sample holds one count of this clone. The rearrangement uses TRBV27 and TRBJ1-5, with D uncertain. The CDR3 covers 14 residues. CDR1 is MNHEY, CDR2 SMNVEV, per germline (reference sequence). V lost 0 bases to trimming and J lost 5 bases, with 8 bases between them. The CDR3 protein is CASSLSRGDQPQHF. CDR3 bases: TGTGCCAGCAGTTTATCTCGAGGAGATCAGCCCCAGCATTTT.

The chain has TRBV19 and TRBJ1-5; 8 positions match TRBD1. Germline CDR1 and CDR2: LNHDA and SQIVND (reference sequence). This CDR3 is built from 14 residues. The J segment lost 4 bases and the V segment lost 8 bases, leaving 7 bases of the junction unmatched. The CDR3 DNA reads TGTGCCAGTCGCCTTGGGACAGGTAATCAGCCCCAGCATTTT. Encoded protein: CASRLGTGNQPQHF. Full variable domain (remainder filled in from reference TRBV19 and TRBJ1-5): DGGITQSPKYLFRKEGQNVTLSCEQNLNHDAMYWYRQDPGQGLRLIYYSQIVNDFQKGDIAEGYSVSREKKESFPLTVTSAQKNPTAFYLCASRLGTGNQPQHFGDGTRLSIL.

The gene calls are TRBV4-3 and TRBJ2-4, with TRBD2 identical over 7 bases. The CDR3 is made up of 17 amino acids. V lost 0 bases and J lost 2; bases outside the gene matches: 7. Looked up from germline, CDR1 is LGHNA and CDR2 is YSLEER. The CDR3, as DNA: TGCGCCAGCAGCCAAGATCGGTGGGGGGGGTCCAAAAACATTCAGTACTTC. Its protein is CASSQDRWGGSKNIQYF.